The entry below describes one T cell receptor beta chain. This sample was taken from a study of cytomegalovirus exposure and HLA in healthy donors. The CDR3 contains 16 residues. The V end lost 7 bases, the J end lost 8 bases, and 24 bases lay between the germline ends. Looked up from germline, CDR1 is SEHNR and CDR2 is FQNEAQ (reference sequence). PCR involved 60 Vbeta and 13 Jbeta primers. Assay used: immunoSEQ multiplex PCR; TCRdb lists only in-frame clones, some missing. The table has approximately 220,000 clones, nearly 80% seen once; the top ten hold 1.5% to 2%. V and J are TRBV7-9 and TRBJ2-1, with D possibly being TRBD2 (6 bases). This receptor was taken from a man aged 18 to 29 in good health and CMV-seronegative. What was sequenced was PBMCs. CDR3 sequence reads: CASTSVWDLGMDEQFF. For the CDR3, the DNA is TGTGCCAGCACCTCCGTGTGGGACTTAGGTATGGATGAGCAGTTCTTC.